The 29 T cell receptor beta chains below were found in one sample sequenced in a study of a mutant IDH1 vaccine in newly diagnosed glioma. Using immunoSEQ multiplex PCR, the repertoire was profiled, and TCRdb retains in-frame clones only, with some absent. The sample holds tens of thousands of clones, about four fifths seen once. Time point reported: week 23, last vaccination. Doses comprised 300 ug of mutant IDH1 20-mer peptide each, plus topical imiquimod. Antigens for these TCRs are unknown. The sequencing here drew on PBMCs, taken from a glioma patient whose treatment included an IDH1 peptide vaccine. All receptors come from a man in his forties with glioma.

The CDR3: CAWSDGLMTGSYLYGYTF. CDR3 DNA sequence: TGTGCCTGGAGTGATGGGTTAATGACAGGGAGCTACCTCTATGGCTACACCTTC. The chain links TRBV30 to TRBJ1-2, with 7 bases aligning to TRBD1. The CDR3 runs to 18 residues. Germline CDR1 and CDR2: GTSNPN and SVGIG (reference sequence). The J segment lost 4 bases and the V segment lost 1 base, leaving 18 bases of the junction unmatched.

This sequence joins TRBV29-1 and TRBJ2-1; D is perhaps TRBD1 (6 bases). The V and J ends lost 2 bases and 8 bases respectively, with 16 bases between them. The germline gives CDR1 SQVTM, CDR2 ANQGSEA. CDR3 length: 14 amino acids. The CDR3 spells CSVEPRGILDEQFF. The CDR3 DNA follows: TGCAGCGTTGAACCAAGGGGGATATTGGATGAGCAGTTCTTC.

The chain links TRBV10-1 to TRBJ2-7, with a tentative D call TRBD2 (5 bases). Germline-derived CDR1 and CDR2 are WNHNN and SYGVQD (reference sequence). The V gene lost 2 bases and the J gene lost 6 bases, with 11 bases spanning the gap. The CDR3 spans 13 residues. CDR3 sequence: CASSEGLSREQYF. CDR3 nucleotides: TGCGCCAGCAGTGAGGGACTCTCACGCGAGCAGTACTTC.

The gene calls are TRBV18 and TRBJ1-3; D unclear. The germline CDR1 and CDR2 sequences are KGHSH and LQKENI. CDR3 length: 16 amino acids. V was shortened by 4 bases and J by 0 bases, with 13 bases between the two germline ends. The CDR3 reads CASSLGRPDSGNTIYF. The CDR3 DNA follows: TGTGCCAGCTCACTGGGCAGACCGGACTCTGGAAACACCATATATTTT.

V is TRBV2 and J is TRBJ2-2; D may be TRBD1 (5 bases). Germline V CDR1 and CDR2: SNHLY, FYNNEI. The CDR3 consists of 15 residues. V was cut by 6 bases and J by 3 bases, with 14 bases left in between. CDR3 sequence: CASSGMTDYTGELFF. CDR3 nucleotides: TGTGCCAGCAGCGGCATGACAGATTACACCGGGGAGCTGTTTTTT.

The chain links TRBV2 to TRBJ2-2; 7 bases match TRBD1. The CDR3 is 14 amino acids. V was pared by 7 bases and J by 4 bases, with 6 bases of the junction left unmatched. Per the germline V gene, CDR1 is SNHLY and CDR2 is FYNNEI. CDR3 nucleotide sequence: TGTGCCAGCAAGTTACAGGGGCGCACCGGGGAGCTGTTTTTT. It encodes CASKLQGRTGELFF.

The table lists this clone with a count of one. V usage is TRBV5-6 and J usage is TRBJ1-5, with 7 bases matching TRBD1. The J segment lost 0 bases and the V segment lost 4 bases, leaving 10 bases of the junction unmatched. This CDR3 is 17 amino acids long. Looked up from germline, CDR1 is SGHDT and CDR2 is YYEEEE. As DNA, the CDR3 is TGTGCCAGCAGCATTTTCCGGGACAGTTATAGCAATCAGCCCCAGCATTTT. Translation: CASSIFRDSYSNQPQHF.

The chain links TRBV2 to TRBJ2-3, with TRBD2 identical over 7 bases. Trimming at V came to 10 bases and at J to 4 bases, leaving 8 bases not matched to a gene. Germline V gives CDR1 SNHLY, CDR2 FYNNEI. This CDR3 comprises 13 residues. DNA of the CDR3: TGTGCCACTCCCAGCGGGGTAGCAGATACGCAGTATTTT. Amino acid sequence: CATPSGVADTQYF.

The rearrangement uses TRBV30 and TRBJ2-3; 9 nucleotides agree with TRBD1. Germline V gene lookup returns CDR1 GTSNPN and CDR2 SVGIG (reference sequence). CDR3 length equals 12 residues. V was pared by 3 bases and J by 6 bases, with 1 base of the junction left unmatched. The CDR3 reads CAWRQGADTQYF. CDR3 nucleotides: TGTGCCTGGAGACAGGGGGCGGATACGCAGTATTTT.

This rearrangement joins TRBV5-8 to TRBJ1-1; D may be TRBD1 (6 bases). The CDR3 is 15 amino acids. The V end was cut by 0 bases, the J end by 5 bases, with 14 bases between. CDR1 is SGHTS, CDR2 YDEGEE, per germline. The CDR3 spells CASSLEGGARTEAFF. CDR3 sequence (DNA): TGTGCCAGCAGCTTGGAGGGGGGGGCGCGTACTGAAGCTTTCTTT.

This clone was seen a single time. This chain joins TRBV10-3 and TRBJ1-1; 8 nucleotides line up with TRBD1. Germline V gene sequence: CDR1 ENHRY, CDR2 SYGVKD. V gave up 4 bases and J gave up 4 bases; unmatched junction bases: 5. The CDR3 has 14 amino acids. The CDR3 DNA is TGTGCCATCAGTGGACAGGGGCTAGGCACTGAAGCTTTCTTT. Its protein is CAISGQGLGTEAFF.

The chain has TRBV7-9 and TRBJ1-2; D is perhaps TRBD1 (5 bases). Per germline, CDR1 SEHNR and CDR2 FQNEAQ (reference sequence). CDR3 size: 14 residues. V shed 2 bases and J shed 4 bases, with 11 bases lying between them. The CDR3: CASSLSQGFYGYTF. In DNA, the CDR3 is TGTGCCAGCAGCTTATCTCAGGGATTCTATGGCTACACCTTC.

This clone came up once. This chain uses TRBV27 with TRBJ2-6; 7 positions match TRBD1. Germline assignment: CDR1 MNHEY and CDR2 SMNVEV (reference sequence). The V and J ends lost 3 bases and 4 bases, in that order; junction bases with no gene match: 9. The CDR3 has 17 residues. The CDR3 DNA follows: TGTGCCAGCAGTTTTAGGACAGGAAGCGCCGGGGCCAACGTCCTGACTTTC. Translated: CASSFRTGSAGANVLTF. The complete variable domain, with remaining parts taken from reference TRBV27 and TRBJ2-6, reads EAQVTQNPRYLITVTGKKLTVTCSQNMNHEYMSWYRQDPGLGLRQIYYSMNVEVTDKGDVPEGYKVSRKEKRNFPLILESPSPNQTSLYFCASSFRTGSAGANVLTFGAGSRLTVL.

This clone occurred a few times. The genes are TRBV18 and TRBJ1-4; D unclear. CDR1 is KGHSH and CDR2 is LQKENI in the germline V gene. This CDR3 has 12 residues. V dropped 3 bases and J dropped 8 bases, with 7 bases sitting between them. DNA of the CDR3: TGTGCCAGCTCACCTAGAGGAGAAAAACTGTTTTTT. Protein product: CASSPRGEKLFF.

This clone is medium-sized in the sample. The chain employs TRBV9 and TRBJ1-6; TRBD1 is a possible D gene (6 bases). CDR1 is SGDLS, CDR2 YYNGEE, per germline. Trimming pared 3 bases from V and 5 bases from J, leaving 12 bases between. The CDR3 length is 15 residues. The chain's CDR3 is CASSATGKHNSPLHF. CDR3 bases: TGTGCCAGCAGCGCCACAGGGAAACATAATTCACCCCTCCACTTT.

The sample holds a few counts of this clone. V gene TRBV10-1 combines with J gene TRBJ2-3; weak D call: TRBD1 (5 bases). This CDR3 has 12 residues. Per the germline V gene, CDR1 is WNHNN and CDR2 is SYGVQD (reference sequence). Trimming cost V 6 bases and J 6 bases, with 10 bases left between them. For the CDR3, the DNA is TGCGCCAGCAGCGGATCAGGGGATACGCAGTATTTT. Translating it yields CASSGSGDTQYF.

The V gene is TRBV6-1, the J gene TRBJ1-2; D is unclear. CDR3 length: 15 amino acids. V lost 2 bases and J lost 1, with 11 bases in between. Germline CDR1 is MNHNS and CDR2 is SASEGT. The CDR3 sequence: CASSELSGSNYGYTF. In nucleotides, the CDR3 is TGTGCCAGCAGTGAACTTAGTGGGAGTAACTATGGCTACACCTTC.

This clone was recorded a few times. CDR3 amino acids: CASSRRAGPVLAESEQFF. DNA for the CDR3: TGTGCCAGCAGCCGCCGGGCGGGGCCGGTCCTAGCGGAAAGTGAGCAGTTCTTC. The chain carries TRBV5-4 and TRBJ2-1, with TRBD2 identical over 7 bases. V lost 4 bases to trimming and J lost 9 bases; unmatched junction nucleotides: 22. This CDR3 spans 18 amino acids. Germline CDR1 is SGHNT and CDR2 is YYREEE (reference sequence).

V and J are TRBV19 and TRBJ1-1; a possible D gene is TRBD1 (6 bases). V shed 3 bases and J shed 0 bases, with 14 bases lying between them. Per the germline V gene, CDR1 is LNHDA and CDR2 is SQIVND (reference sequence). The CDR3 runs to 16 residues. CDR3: CASSIPGASMNTEAFF. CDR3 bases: TGTGCCAGTAGTATTCCGGGGGCATCAATGAACACTGAAGCTTTCTTT.

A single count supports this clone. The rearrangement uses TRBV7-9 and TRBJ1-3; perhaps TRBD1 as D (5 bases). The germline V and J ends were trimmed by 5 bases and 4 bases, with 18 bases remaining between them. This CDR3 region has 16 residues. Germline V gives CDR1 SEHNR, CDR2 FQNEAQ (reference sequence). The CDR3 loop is CASSTLVRGPGNTIYF. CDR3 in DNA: TGTGCCAGCAGCACCCTGGTCCGGGGCCCGGGAAACACCATATATTTT.

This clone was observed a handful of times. The CDR3 region is CASKGVSNQPQHF. The CDR3 DNA is TGTGCCAGCAAGGGAGTGAGCAATCAGCCCCAGCATTTT. The chain is built from TRBV2 and TRBJ1-5, with D uncertain. Germline values: CDR1 SNHLY, CDR2 FYNNEI. V shed 7 bases and J shed 1 base, with 8 bases lying between them. CDR3 length: 13 residues.

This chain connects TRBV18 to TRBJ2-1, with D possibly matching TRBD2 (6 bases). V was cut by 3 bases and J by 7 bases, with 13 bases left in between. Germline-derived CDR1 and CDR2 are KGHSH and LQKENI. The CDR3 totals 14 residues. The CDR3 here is CASSPGHGGNEQFF. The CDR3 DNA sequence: TGTGCCAGCTCACCCGGTCACGGGGGTAATGAGCAGTTCTTC.

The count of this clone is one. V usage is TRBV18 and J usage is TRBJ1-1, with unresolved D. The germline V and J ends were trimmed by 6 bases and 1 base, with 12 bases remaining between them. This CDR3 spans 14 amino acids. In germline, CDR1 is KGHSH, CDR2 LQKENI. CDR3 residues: CASSVSLGNTEAFF. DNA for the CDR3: TGTGCCAGCTCGGTTTCATTAGGGAACACTGAAGCTTTCTTT.

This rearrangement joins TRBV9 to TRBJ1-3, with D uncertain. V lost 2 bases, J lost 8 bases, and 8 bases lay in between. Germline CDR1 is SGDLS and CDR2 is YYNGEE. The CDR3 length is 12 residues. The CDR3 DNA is TGTGCCAGCAGCGTCTTCAAAGACACCATATATTTT. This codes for CASSVFKDTIYF.

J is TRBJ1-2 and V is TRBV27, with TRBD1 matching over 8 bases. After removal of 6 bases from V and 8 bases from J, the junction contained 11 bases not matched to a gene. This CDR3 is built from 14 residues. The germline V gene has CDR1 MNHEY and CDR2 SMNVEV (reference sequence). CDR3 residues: CASSLADRGWGYTF. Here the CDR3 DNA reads TGTGCCAGCAGCCTAGCCGACAGGGGTTGGGGCTACACCTTC.

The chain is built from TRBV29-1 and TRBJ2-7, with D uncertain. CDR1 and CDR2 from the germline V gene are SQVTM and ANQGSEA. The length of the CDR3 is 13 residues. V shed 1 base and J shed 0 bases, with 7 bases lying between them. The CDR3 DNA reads TGCAGCGTTGAAGGCCTGAGCTCCTACGAGCAGTACTTC. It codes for CSVEGLSSYEQYF.

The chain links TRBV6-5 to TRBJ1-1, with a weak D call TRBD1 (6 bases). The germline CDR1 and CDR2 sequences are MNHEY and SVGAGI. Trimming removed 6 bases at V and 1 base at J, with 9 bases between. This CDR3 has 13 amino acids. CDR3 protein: CASSPQGNTEAFF. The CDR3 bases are TGTGCCAGCAGCCCACAGGGGAACACTGAAGCTTTCTTT.

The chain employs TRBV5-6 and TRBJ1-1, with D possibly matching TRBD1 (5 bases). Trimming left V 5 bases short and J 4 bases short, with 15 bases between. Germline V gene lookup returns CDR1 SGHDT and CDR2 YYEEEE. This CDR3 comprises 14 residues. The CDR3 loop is CASRPGWGSTEAFF. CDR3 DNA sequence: TGTGCCAGCAGACCCGGATGGGGGAGCACTGAAGCTTTCTTT.

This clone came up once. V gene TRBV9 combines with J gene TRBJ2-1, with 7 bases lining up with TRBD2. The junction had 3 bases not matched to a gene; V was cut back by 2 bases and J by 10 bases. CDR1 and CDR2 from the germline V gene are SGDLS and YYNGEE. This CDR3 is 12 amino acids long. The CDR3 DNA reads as TGTGCCAGCAGCGTTTGGGGGGGGGAGCAGTTCTTC. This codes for CASSVWGGEQFF.